This TCR beta chain was recorded in a study of post-analysis software for immune sequencing data. Looking at the study overall: Relapsing-remitting, secondary progressive and progressive-relapsing forms made up the multiple sclerosis disease courses.

Study-level results: Patients used several TRBV segments, including TRBV5-6, TRBV5-1 and TRBV20-1, more often than controls. Samples prepared in the same batch strongly co-clustered by F measure.

Germline CDR1 and CDR2: LGHNA and YNFKEQ. The CDR3 runs 11 residues. The V end lost 2 bases, the J end lost 5 bases, and 2 bases lay between the germline ends. Carried by the TCR beta cDNA libraries were unique molecular identifiers. In TCRdb, the PCR reads were re-called with MiXCR into one record per CDR3 protein. Of under 200,000 distinct CDR3 sequences listed, 25% to 35% are singletons. This clonotype was detected ten times or more. Its antigen is unidentified. This chain links TRBV4-2 with TRBJ2-3; D is uncertain. Sample: blood. The source of this sequence is a girl aged 2-17 years with multiple sclerosis. CDR3 loop: CASSQLDTQYF. In DNA form, the CDR3 reads TGTGCCAGCAGCCAATTAGATACGCAGTATTTT.